The 21 T cell receptor beta chains listed next were all sequenced from one sample in a study of blood T cell repertoires in COVID-19. Some clones are missing from TCRdb's copy, which holds only in-frame ones; the method was immunoSEQ multiplex PCR. The sample yields 320,000 or so clones, roughly 89% seen once. Sequencing was done on a sample of PBMCs or T cells enriched from blood (not recorded which). All receptors derive from a man aged 55 to 70 who had recovered from COVID-19.

This chain connects TRBV5-6 to TRBJ2-1; 14 positions match TRBD2. With 3 bases clipped from V and 6 bases from J, the junction kept 5 bases outside the gene matches. CDR1 SGHDT and CDR2 YYEEEE come from the germline V gene. The CDR3 has 16 residues. Written as DNA, the CDR3 is TGTGCCAGCAGCTCGCCGACTAGCGGGAGGGCCAATGAGCAGTTCTTC. Its translation is CASSSPTSGRANEQFF.

V and J are TRBV18 and TRBJ1-5, with D perhaps TRBD1 (5 bases). V was clipped by 3 bases and J by 3 bases, with 9 bases between them. The germline V gene has CDR1 KGHSH and CDR2 LQKENI. There are 14 residues in the CDR3. The DNA of the CDR3 is TGTGCCAGCTCACCTTGGGGGGACAATCAGCCCCAGCATTTT. Translated, it gives CASSPWGDNQPQHF.

This clone occurred once. CDR3 sequence: CASRTGTGAPNSPLHF. The CDR3 DNA follows: TGTGCCAGCCGCACCGGGACAGGGGCCCCTAATTCACCCCTCCACTTT. V usage is TRBV19 and J usage is TRBJ1-6; TRBD1 aligns across 10 bases. The CDR3 totals 16 residues. Germline assignment: CDR1 LNHDA and CDR2 SQIVND (reference sequence). Trimming at V came to 9 bases and at J to 6 bases, leaving 11 bases not matched to a gene.

V is TRBV28 and J is TRBJ1-5; D unclear. The germline CDR1 and CDR2 sequences are MDHEN and SYDVKM. V dropped 5 bases and J dropped 3 bases, with 11 bases sitting between them. The CDR3 covers 14 residues. The CDR3 bases are TGTGCCAGCAGTGCGCAAAGTAACAATCAGCCCCAGCATTTT. Translation gives CASSAQSNNQPQHF.

This clone was picked up one time. Other DNA sequences of this sample code for an identical CDR3. The chain carries TRBV9 and TRBJ2-2; 12 nucleotides agree with TRBD2. CDR1 and CDR2 (germline): SGDLS, YYNGEE. This CDR3 has 16 residues. With 0 bases clipped from V and 6 bases from J, the junction kept 3 bases outside the gene matches. CDR3 sequence: CASSVGLAGDSGELFF. In DNA, the CDR3 is TGTGCCAGCAGCGTAGGACTAGCGGGAGACTCCGGGGAGCTGTTTTTT.

The rearrangement uses TRBV19 and TRBJ2-5; TRBD1 is a possible D gene (6 bases). This CDR3 has 19 residues. Trimming cost V 5 bases and J 2 bases, with 27 bases left between them. Germline loops: CDR1 LNHDA, CDR2 SQIVND (reference sequence). CDR3 in DNA: TGTGCCAGTAGTTCCCGGCGTCCAGGGAACAGGGCCGTGCAAGAGACCCAGTACTTC. Amino acids: CASSSRRPGNRAVQETQYF.

The CDR3 region has the DNA TGTGCCAGCCCTCCTCCCGGGGAAGGCTACACAGATACGCAGTATTTT. Protein product: CASPPPGEGYTDTQYF. The chain carries TRBV2 and TRBJ2-3; D possibly corresponds to TRBD2 (5 bases). The CDR3 contains 16 residues. The germline gives CDR1 SNHLY, CDR2 FYNNEI. V was pared by 8 bases and J by 2 bases, with 20 bases between.

The chain combines TRBV5-4 with TRBJ2-3; D uncertain. The CDR3 has 16 residues. The germline V and J ends were trimmed by 1 base and 0 bases, with 12 bases remaining between them. CDR1 SGHNT and CDR2 YYREEE come from the germline V gene (reference sequence). The CDR3 region has the DNA TGTGCCAGCAGCTTGTTGGGCACTCTCAGCACAGATACGCAGTATTTT. Its translation: CASSLLGTLSTDTQYF.

This sequence joins TRBV3-1 (or the pseudogene TRBV3-2) and TRBJ2-3; 7 bases agree with TRBD2. This CDR3 contains 15 residues. Trimming cost V 6 bases and J 4 bases; bases outside gene matches: 10. The germline gives CDR1 LGHDT, CDR2 YNNKEL (reference sequence). The CDR3, as DNA: TGTGCCAGCAGGGCGCGGCGGGAGAGACCAGATACGCAGTATTTT. It translates to CASRARRERPDTQYF.

With respect to this clone: The sample has other DNA sequences that encode this CDR3 too. The chain combines TRBV19 with TRBJ2-3, with 7 bases that match TRBD2. The CDR3 is 13 residues long. V lost 1 base and J lost 5; bases outside the gene matches: 0. Germline CDR1 reads LNHDA; CDR2 reads SQIVND (reference sequence). Here the CDR3 reads CASSIAGGDTQYF. CDR3 coding DNA: TGTGCCAGTAGTATAGCGGGGGGAGATACGCAGTATTTT.

This clone was seen once. This chain links TRBV7-9 with TRBJ1-4; D is uncertain. Deletions cut 5 bases from V and 8 bases from J, with 12 bases between. Germline assignment: CDR1 SEHNR and CDR2 FQNEAQ (reference sequence). The CDR3 has 13 amino acids. The CDR3 region is CASSPPAREKLFF. CDR3 sequence (DNA): TGTGCCAGCAGCCCCCCGGCGAGGGAAAAACTGTTTTTT.

This rearrangement joins TRBV5-4 to TRBJ2-3; TRBD1 agrees at 9 bases. This CDR3 comprises 15 residues. The germline gives CDR1 SGHNT, CDR2 YYREEE (reference sequence). V shed 4 bases, J shed 5 bases, and the junction held 8 bases outside the gene matches. The CDR3 DNA reads as TGTGCCAGCAGCAAGCCGGGACAGGGCGAAGATACGCAGTATTTT. Translating gives CASSKPGQGEDTQYF.

V usage is TRBV6-6 and J usage is TRBJ2-7; D unclear. Deletions cut 0 bases from V and 5 bases from J, with 5 bases between. The CDR3 sequence is 12 residues long. CDR1 and CDR2 (germline): MNHNY, SVGAGI (reference sequence). For the CDR3, the DNA is TGTGCCAGCAGTTACTCCCGGGACGAGCAGTACTTC. It codes for CASSYSRDEQYF.

The chain combines TRBV18 with TRBJ2-1; 13 bases align to TRBD2. CDR1 KGHSH and CDR2 LQKENI come from the germline V gene. The ends lost 6 bases at V and 5 bases at J; junction bases unmatched: 4. This CDR3 has 15 amino acids. CDR3: CASSSLAGGNNEQFF. The CDR3 DNA reads TGTGCCAGCTCCTCACTAGCGGGGGGGAACAATGAGCAGTTCTTC.

The chain links TRBV5-6 to TRBJ2-7, with a possible D match to TRBD1 (5 bases). Germline values: CDR1 SGHDT, CDR2 YYEEEE. V lost 4 bases to trimming and J lost 1 base, with 15 bases between them. The CDR3 loop spans 15 amino acids. The CDR3 sequence is CASSPMGLGSYEQYF. The CDR3 nucleotides are TGTGCCAGCAGCCCGATGGGGCTCGGTTCCTACGAGCAGTACTTC.

J is TRBJ1-5 and V is TRBV28; a possible D gene is TRBD1 (5 bases). The CDR3 length is 12 residues. Germline-derived CDR1 and CDR2 are MDHEN and SYDVKM. The V and J ends lost 11 bases and 3 bases respectively, with 11 bases between them. The DNA of the CDR3 is TGTGCCTCCGGGACTTACAATCAGCCCCAGCATTTT. Protein product: CASGTYNQPQHF.

The chain uses TRBV18 and TRBJ2-7; 9 bases are shared with TRBD2. The CDR3 runs 15 residues. V dropped 2 bases and J dropped 6; count of bases not matched to a gene: 8. Germline CDR1 reads KGHSH; CDR2 reads LQKENI. CDR3 in DNA: TGTGCCAGCTCACCATCGGCTAGCGGGGAACGCGAGCAGTACTTC. Protein sequence: CASSPSASGEREQYF.

This chain connects TRBV7-2 to TRBJ1-4; 9 bases map to TRBD1. The germline V gene has CDR1 SGHTA and CDR2 FQGNSA. J lost 8 bases, V lost 6 bases, and 10 bases had no gene match. The CDR3 runs 15 residues. CDR3 in DNA: TGTGCCAGCAGGTTTACAGGGGGCAGCGGAGAAAAACTGTTTTTT. Its protein product is CASRFTGGSGEKLFF.

This clone was counted ten times or more. The chain is built from TRBV5-1 and TRBJ1-2; 10 bases align to TRBD1. V was clipped by 4 bases and J by 6 bases; unmatched bases: 6. This CDR3 is built from 14 residues. The germline CDR1 and CDR2 sequences are SGHRS and YFSETQ. The CDR3 coding sequence is TGCGCCAGCAGCCAGACAGGGGGCATGAATGGCTACACCTTC. Protein sequence: CASSQTGGMNGYTF.

This clone was seen a single time. J is TRBJ1-4 and V is TRBV3-1 (or the pseudogene TRBV3-2); D is ambiguous. The germline V gene encodes CDR1 LGHDT and CDR2 YNNKEL (reference sequence). The CDR3 spans 15 residues. The ends were cut back, 2 bases at V and 4 bases at J, with 11 bases in the middle. Here the CDR3 DNA reads TGTGCCAGCAGCCAAATTGGATCGGGTAATGAAAAACTGTTTTTT. It is translated as CASSQIGSGNEKLFF.

Written as DNA, the CDR3 is TGTGCCAGCAGTTACTCGCGGGGGGCATTCACAGATACGCAGTATTTT. Translation: CASSYSRGAFTDTQYF. The chain recombines TRBV6-5 with TRBJ2-3; 8 nucleotides align to TRBD2. Germline loops: CDR1 MNHEY, CDR2 SVGAGI. This CDR3 is 16 amino acids long. V dropped 0 bases and J dropped 2; count of bases not matched to a gene: 4.